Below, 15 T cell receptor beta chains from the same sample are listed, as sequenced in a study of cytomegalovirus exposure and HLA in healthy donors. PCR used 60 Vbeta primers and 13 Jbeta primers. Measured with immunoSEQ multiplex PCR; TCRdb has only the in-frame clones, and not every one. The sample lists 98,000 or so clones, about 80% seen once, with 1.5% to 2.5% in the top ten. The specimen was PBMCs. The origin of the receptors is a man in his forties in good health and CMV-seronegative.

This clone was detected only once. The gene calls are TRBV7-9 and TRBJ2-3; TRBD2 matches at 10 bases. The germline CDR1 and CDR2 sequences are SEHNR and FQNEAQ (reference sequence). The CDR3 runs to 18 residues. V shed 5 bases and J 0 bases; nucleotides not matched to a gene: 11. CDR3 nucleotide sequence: TGTGCCAGCAGCCGTAGGACTAGCGGACCAACTAGCACAGATACGCAGTATTTT. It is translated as CASSRRTSGPTSTDTQYF.

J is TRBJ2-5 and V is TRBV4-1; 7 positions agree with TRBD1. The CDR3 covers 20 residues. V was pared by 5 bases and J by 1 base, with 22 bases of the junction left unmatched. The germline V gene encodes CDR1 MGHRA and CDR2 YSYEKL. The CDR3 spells CASSTPRQGTDSTSQETQYF. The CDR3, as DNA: TGCGCCAGCAGCACCCCTCGCCAAGGGACAGATTCAACCTCCCAAGAGACCCAGTACTTC.

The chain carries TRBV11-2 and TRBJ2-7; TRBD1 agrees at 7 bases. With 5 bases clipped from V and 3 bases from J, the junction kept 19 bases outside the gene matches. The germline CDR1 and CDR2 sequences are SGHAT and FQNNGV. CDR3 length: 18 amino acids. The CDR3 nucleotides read TGTGCCAGCAGCCCTATCGGTAGGGTAAAGGGGGCAAACTACGAGCAGTACTTC. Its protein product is CASSPIGRVKGANYEQYF.

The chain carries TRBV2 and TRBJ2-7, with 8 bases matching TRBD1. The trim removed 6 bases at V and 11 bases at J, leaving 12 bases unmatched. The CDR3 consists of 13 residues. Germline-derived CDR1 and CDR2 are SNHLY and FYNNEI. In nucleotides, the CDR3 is TGTGCCAGCAGGTTGACAGGGGACAGTACGGAGTACTTC. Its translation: CASRLTGDSTEYF.

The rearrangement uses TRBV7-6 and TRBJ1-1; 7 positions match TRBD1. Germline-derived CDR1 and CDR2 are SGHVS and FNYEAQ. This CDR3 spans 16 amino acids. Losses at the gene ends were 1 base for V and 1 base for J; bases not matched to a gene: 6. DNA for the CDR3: TGTGCCAGCAGCTTAGACGGCAGGGGGGAGAACACTGAAGCTTTCTTT. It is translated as CASSLDGRGENTEAFF.

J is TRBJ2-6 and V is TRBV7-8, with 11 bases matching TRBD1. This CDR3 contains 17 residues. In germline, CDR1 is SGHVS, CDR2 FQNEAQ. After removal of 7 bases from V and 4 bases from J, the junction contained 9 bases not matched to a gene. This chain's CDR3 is CASNSGTGGRGANVLTF. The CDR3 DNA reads TGTGCCAGCAACTCGGGGACAGGGGGGAGGGGGGCCAACGTCCTGACTTTC. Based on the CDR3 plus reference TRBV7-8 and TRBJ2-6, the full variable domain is GAGVSQSPRYKVAKRGQDVALRCDPISGHVSLFWYQQALGQGPEFLTYFQNEAQLDKSGLPSDRFFAERPEGSVSTLKIQRTQQEDSAVYLCASNSGTGGRGANVLTFGAGSRLTVL.

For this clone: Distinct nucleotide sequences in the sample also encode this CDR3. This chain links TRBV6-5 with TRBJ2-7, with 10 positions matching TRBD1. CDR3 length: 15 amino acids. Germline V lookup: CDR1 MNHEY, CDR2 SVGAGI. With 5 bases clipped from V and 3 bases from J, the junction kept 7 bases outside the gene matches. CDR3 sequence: CASSSTGTGVYEQYF. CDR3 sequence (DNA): TGTGCCAGCAGTAGTACCGGGACAGGGGTCTACGAGCAGTACTTC.

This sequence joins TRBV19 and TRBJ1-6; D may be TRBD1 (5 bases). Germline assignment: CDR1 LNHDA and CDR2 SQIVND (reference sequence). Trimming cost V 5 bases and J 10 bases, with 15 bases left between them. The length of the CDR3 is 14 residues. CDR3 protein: CASSPAQGWSPLHF. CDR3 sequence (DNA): TGTGCCAGTAGTCCAGCCCAGGGATGGTCACCCCTCCACTTT. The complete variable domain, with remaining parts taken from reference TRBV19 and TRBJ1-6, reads DGGITQSPKYLFRKEGQNVTLSCEQNLNHDAMYWYRQDPGQGLRLIYYSQIVNDFQKGDIAEGYSVSREKKESFPLTVTSAQKNPTAFYLCASSPAQGWSPLHFGNGTRLTVT.

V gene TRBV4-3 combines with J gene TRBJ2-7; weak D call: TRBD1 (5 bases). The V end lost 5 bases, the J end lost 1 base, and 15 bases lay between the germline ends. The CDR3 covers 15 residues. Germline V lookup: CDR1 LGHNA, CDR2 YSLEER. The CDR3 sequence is CASSLQAQGSYEQYF. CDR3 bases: TGCGCCAGCAGCTTACAGGCTCAAGGGTCCTACGAGCAGTACTTC.

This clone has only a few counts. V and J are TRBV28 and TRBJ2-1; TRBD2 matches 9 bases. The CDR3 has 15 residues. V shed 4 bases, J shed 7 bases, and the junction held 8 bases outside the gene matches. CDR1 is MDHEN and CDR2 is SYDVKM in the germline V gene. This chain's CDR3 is CASSSAGGPENEQFF. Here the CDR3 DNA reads TGTGCCAGCAGTTCCGCGGGAGGGCCTGAGAATGAGCAGTTCTTC.

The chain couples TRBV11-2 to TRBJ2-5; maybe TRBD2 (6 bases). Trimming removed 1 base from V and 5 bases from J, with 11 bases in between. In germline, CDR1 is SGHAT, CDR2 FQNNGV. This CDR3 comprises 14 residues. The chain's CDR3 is CASSLGRREETQYF. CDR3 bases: TGTGCCAGCAGCTTAGGGCGGAGGGAGGAGACCCAGTACTTC.

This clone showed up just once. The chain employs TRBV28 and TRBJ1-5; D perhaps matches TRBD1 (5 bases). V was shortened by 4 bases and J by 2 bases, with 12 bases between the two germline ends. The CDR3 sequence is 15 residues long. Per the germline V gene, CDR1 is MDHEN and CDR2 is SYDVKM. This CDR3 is CASSYQGFGNQPQHF. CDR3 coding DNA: TGTGCCAGCAGTTATCAGGGTTTCGGCAATCAGCCCCAGCATTTT.

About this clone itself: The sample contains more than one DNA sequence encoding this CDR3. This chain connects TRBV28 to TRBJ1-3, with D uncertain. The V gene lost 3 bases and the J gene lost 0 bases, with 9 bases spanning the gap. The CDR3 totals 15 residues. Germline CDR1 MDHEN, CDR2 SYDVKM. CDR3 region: CASSFPPGSGNTIYF. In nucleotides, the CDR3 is TGTGCCAGCAGTTTCCCCCCCGGCTCTGGAAACACCATATATTTT. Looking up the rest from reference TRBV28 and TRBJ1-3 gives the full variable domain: DVKVTQSSRYLVKRTGEKVFLECVQDMDHENMFWYRQDPGLGLRLIYFSYDVKMKEKGDIPEGYSVSREKKERFSLILESASTNQTSMYLCASSFPPGSGNTIYFGEGSWLTVV.

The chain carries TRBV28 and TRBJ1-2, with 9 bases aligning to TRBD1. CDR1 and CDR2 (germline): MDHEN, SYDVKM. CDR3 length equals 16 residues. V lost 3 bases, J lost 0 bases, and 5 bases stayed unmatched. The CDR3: CASSFETGGSNYGYTF. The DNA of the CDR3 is TGTGCCAGCAGTTTCGAGACAGGGGGATCTAACTATGGCTACACCTTC.

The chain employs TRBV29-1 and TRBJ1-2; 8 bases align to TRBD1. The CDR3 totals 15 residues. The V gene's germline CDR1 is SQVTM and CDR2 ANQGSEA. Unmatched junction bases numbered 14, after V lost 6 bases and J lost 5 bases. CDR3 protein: CSVAEVSGQGYGYTF. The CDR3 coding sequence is TGCAGCGTGGCCGAAGTCAGCGGACAGGGTTATGGCTACACCTTC. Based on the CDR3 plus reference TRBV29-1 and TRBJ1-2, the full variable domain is SAVISQKPSRDICQRGTSLTIQCQVDSQVTMMFWYRQQPGQSLTLIATANQGSEATYESGFVIDKFPISRPNLTFSTLTVSNMSPEDSSIYLCSVAEVSGQGYGYTFGSGTRLTVV.